The rows below give T cell receptor beta chains drawn from one sample of a study of Ad26.COV2.S vaccination and SARS-CoV-2 variants. Assay used: immunoSEQ multiplex PCR; TCRdb lists only in-frame clones, some missing. The data contain 200,000 to 300,000 clones, roughly 90% of them singletons. This specimen consisted of peripheral blood, obtained in a trial of Ad26.COV2.S vaccine versus placebo. The receptors shown here come from a person between 18 and 65 years old who received the Ad26.COV2.S COVID-19 vaccine or a placebo. CDR3s include the opening cysteine and the closing phenylalanine or tryptophan. D genes are given only for firm matches. A row's size may be missing; if present it is once, few, many or a size class.

d_call	j_call	v_call	clone_size	cdr3_aa	cdr3_nt
NA	TRBJ1-1	TRBV5-1	once	CASSLTGPNTEAFF	TGCGCCAGCAGCTTGACAGGCCCGAACACTGAAGCTTTCTTT
TRBD1	TRBJ2-5	TRBV7-8	NA	CASSFRTGKETQYF	TGTGCCAGCAGCTTCCGGACAGGGAAAGAGACCCAGTACTTC
TRBD2	TRBJ2-5	TRBV7-9	NA	CASSSSGFQETQYF	TGTGCCAGCAGCTCTAGCGGTTTTCAAGAGACCCAGTACTTC
NA	TRBJ2-7	TRBV10-3	NA	CAISESMSGAYEQYF	TGTGCCATCAGTGAGTCGATGTCGGGAGCCTACGAGCAGTACTTC
TRBD1	TRBJ2-5	TRBV20-1	NA	CSASDRGETQYF	TGCAGTGCTAGTGACAGGGGGGAGACCCAGTACTTC
NA	TRBJ2-5	TRBV28	NA	CASSSTHMTGPKYQETQYF	TGTGCCAGCAGTTCCACACATATGACAGGCCCGAAGTACCAAGAGACCCAGTACTTC
NA	TRBJ1-2	TRBV5-1	NA	CASSPTTVETNGYTF	TGCGCCAGCAGCCCGACTACCGTGGAGACTAATGGCTACACCTTC
NA	TRBJ2-3	TRBV11-2	NA	CASSPYGRTDTQYF	TGTGCCAGCAGCCCTTACGGACGCACAGATACGCAGTATTTT
TRBD2	TRBJ2-7	TRBV6-2/TRBV6-3	NA	CASSYSSGGYYEQYF	TGTGCCAGCAGTTACTCGAGCGGGGGCTACTACGAGCAGTACTTC
NA	TRBJ2-3	TRBV9	NA	CASSEAPVGTDTQYF	TGTGCCAGCAGCGAGGCCCCGGTGGGCACAGATACGCAGTATTTT
NA	TRBJ2-7	TRBV10-2	NA	CASSNLQSYEQYF	TGCGCCAGCAGTAATTTACAGAGTTACGAGCAGTACTTC
TRBD1	TRBJ1-6	TRBV6-6	NA	CASQRTGLENSPLHF	TGTGCCAGCCAACGGACAGGGTTAGAAAATTCACCCCTCCACTTT
TRBD1	TRBJ2-2	TRBV19	NA	CASRNRGANTGELFF	TGTGCCAGCAGGAACAGGGGGGCGAACACCGGGGAGCTGTTTTTT
NA	TRBJ2-2	TRBV30	NA	CAWGGPGRTGELFF	TGTGCCTGGGGTGGGCCAGGGAGGACCGGGGAGCTGTTTTTT
NA	TRBJ2-7	TRBV6-5	NA	CASKGVGDSYEQYF	TGTGCCAGCAAGGGTGTTGGCGATTCCTACGAGCAGTACTTC
NA	TRBJ2-1	TRBV4-3	NA	CASSQDRLTGWNEQFF	TGCGCCAGCAGCCAAGATCGGTTAACAGGGTGGAATGAGCAGTTCTTC
TRBD2	TRBJ2-1	TRBV6-2/TRBV6-3	NA	CASSRLADGQFF	TGTGCCAGCAGCCGACTAGCGGACGGGCAGTTCTTC
NA	TRBJ2-1	TRBV30	NA	CAWSQGFNEQFF	TGTGCCTGGAGTCAGGGGTTTAATGAGCAGTTCTTC
NA	TRBJ1-1	TRBV2	NA	CASTPWQNTEAFF	TGTGCCAGCACCCCTTGGCAGAACACTGAAGCTTTCTTT
NA	TRBJ1-1	TRBV24-1	NA	CATSDPRGGGTEAFF	TGTGCCACCAGTGATCCCAGGGGAGGGGGCACTGAAGCTTTCTTT
NA	TRBJ1-6	TRBV10-3	NA	CAIRGQDGSPLHF	TGTGCCATCAGGGGACAAGATGGTTCACCCCTCCACTTT
NA	TRBJ1-2	TRBV24-1	NA	CATSPGQTSYGYTF	TGTGCCACCAGTCCCGGACAGACTAGCTATGGCTACACCTTC
TRBD1	TRBJ1-5	TRBV14	NA	CASSHGGGGQPQHF	TGTGCCAGCAGCCATGGAGGGGGCGGCCAGCCCCAGCATTTT
TRBD1	TRBJ2-7	TRBV4-2	NA	CASSQAGLDRGLDEQYF	TGTGCCAGCAGCCAAGCGGGACTCGACAGGGGGCTGGACGAGCAGTACTTC
NA	TRBJ2-3	TRBV24-1	NA	CATSDGRAPSTDTQYF	TGTGCCACCAGTGATGGCAGGGCCCCTAGCACAGATACGCAGTATTTT
NA	TRBJ2-7	TRBV5-1	once	CASSLWSQGVSSYEQYF	TGCGCCAGCAGCTTGTGGAGCCAAGGGGTCAGCTCCTACGAGCAGTACTTC
NA	TRBJ2-5	TRBV14	NA	CASSQGITGPQETQYF	TGTGCCAGCAGCCAAGGAATAACAGGACCCCAAGAGACCCAGTACTTC
NA	TRBJ1-2	TRBV7-2	once	CASTGGAHGYTF	TGTGCCAGCACCGGGGGGGCCCATGGCTACACCTTC
NA	TRBJ1-1	TRBV18	few	CASSRQSTEAFF	TGTGCCAGCTCACGTCAGAGCACTGAAGCTTTCTTT
NA	TRBJ1-6	TRBV30	NA	CAWSKRRDNSPLHF	TGTGCCTGGAGTAAACGGAGAGATAATTCACCCCTCCACTTT
TRBD1	TRBJ1-5	TRBV10-2	NA	CASRGTGGDQPQHF	TGCGCCAGCAGAGGGACAGGGGGAGATCAGCCCCAGCATTTT
NA	TRBJ1-5	TRBV2	NA	CASSLGGASNQPQHF	TGTGCCAGCAGTCTCGGCGGGGCGAGCAATCAGCCCCAGCATTTT
NA	TRBJ1-1	TRBV12-3/TRBV12-4	NA	CASKSGINTEAFF	TGTGCCAGCAAAAGCGGCATTAACACTGAAGCTTTCTTT
TRBD1	TRBJ1-3	TRBV28	few	CASSLLTGGTVVGNTIYF	TGTGCCAGCAGTTTATTGACAGGGGGCACGGTTGTGGGAAACACCATATATTTT
TRBD1	TRBJ1-5	TRBV9	once	CASSISGQGNQPQHF	TGTGCCAGCAGCATCTCGGGACAGGGGAATCAGCCCCAGCATTTT
NA	TRBJ2-1	TRBV3-1/TRBV3-2	NA	CASSQDVPPVQFF	TGTGCCAGCAGCCAAGACGTGCCCCCGGTACAGTTCTTC
NA	TRBJ2-3	TRBV12-3/TRBV12-4	NA	CASSLWTDTQYF	TGTGCCAGCAGTTTATGGACAGATACGCAGTATTTT
TRBD2	TRBJ2-1	TRBV5-1	NA	CASSFMPRGASNNEQFF	TGCGCCAGCAGCTTCATGCCGCGGGGGGCTTCGAACAATGAGCAGTTCTTC
NA	TRBJ1-2	TRBV28	NA	CASSAGVHGYTF	TGTGCCAGCAGTGCAGGGGTTCATGGCTACACCTTC
NA	TRBJ1-3	TRBV25-1	NA	CASSEQRGSGNTIYF	TGTGCCAGCAGTGAACAACGGGGCTCTGGAAACACCATATATTTT
TRBD1	TRBJ2-5	TRBV18	once	CASSPTGGDETQYF	TGTGCCAGCTCACCGACAGGGGGCGATGAGACCCAGTACTTC
NA	TRBJ2-1	TRBV4-1	once	CASSQDFGGPSMSSYNEQFF	TGCGCCAGCAGCCAAGATTTCGGGGGGCCCTCTATGAGCTCCTACAATGAGCAGTTCTTC
TRBD1	TRBJ1-5	TRBV2	NA	CASTPGQGRQPQHF	TGTGCCAGCACCCCGGGACAGGGAAGACAGCCCCAGCATTTT
NA	TRBJ2-7	TRBV20-1	NA	CSARAARGQYF	TGCAGTGCTAGAGCCGCCCGGGGGCAGTACTTC
NA	TRBJ2-4	TRBV11-2	NA	CASSPPAGPKNIQYF	TGTGCCAGCAGCCCTCCGGCGGGTCCCAAAAACATTCAGTACTTC
TRBD2	TRBJ2-5	TRBV7-6	NA	CASSLGGGAYETQYF	TGTGCCAGCAGCTTAGGCGGGGGGGCCTATGAGACCCAGTACTTC
NA	TRBJ1-1	TRBV6-5	NA	CASRGVDRNTEAFF	TGTGCCAGCAGGGGGGTCGACAGGAACACTGAAGCTTTCTTT
NA	TRBJ2-3	TRBV24-1	once	CATSALRQGTQYF	TGTGCCACCAGTGCCTTAAGGCAGGGGACGCAGTATTTT
NA	TRBJ1-2	TRBV28	NA	CASMGLKRGYGYTF	TGTGCCAGCATGGGTCTCAAGAGAGGCTATGGCTACACCTTC